This TCR beta chain is from a study of T cell responses to AZD1222 COVID-19 vaccine. The table came from immunoSEQ multiplex PCR; TCRdb's copy has only in-frame clones and leaves some out. The repertoire consists of approximately 150,000 clones, with approximately 91% occurring once and the leading ten covering more than 1.5%. Study-level findings and limits: There were mostly white British donors and more females than males, and clonal diversity was possibly underestimated.

On this clone itself: Antigen: not known.

The CDR3 length is 14 residues. Trimming left V 4 bases short and J 4 bases short, with 15 bases between. CDR1 SGHRS and CDR2 YFSETQ come from the germline V gene. The V call is TRBV5-1, the J call TRBJ2-7, with a tentative D call TRBD1 (6 bases). The sequences come from peripheral blood, collected 28 days after the second AZD1222 dose. This receptor was obtained from an adult who received the AZD1222 COVID-19 vaccine. CDR3 sequence: CASSHGGLGYEQYF. CDR3 bases: TGCGCCAGCAGCCATGGGGGCCTTGGGTACGAGCAGTACTTC. Full variable domain (outside the CDR3, taken from reference TRBV5-1 and TRBJ2-7): KAGVTQTPRYLIKTRGQQVTLSCSPISGHRSVSWYQQTPGQGLQFLFEYFSETQRNKGNFPGRFSGRQFSNSRSEMNVSTLELGDSALYLCASSHGGLGYEQYFGPGTRLTVT.